These 22 T cell receptor beta chains share one sample of origin, sequenced in a study of CD8 T cells in ankylosing spondylitis. Each CDR3 protein gets one entry after TCRdb re-called the 5' RACE reads with MiXCR. In the table there are about 250,000 distinct CDR3 sequences, 30% to 35% of which are singletons. Sample: blood, either unsorted or a sorted T cell fraction (not recorded which). The receptors come from a male donor with ankylosing spondylitis or in good health (not recorded which).

The chain is built from TRBV20-1 and TRBJ2-7; D is perhaps TRBD1 (6 bases). Per the germline V gene, CDR1 is DFQATT and CDR2 is SNEGSKA (reference sequence). The CDR3 contains 13 residues. CDR3 in DNA: TGCAGGGCTCGGGAACAGGGATCCTACGAGCAGTACTTC. Its protein product is CRAREQGSYEQYF.

CDR3 in amino acids: CSVGLRDRGNNEQFF. The CDR3 nucleotides are TGCAGCGTTGGCCTCCGGGACAGGGGTAACAATGAGCAGTTCTTC. The rearrangement links TRBV29-1 to TRBJ2-1; 10 bases are shared with TRBD1. CDR1 is SQVTM, CDR2 ANQGSEA, per germline. The CDR3 runs 15 residues. Trimming took 4 bases from V and 5 from J; bases not matched to a gene: 8.

This clonotype was seen many times. The genes are TRBV12-3 or TRBV12-4 and TRBJ2-1, with D perhaps matching TRBD1 or TRBD2 (5 bases each). The V and J ends lost 3 bases and 8 bases respectively, with 8 bases between them. This CDR3 region has 12 residues. As DNA, the CDR3 is TGTGCCAGCAGTTTGTTGGGGGATGAGCAGTTCTTC. This codes for CASSLLGDEQFF.

The gene calls are TRBV20-1 and TRBJ1-2, with D unresolved. The CDR3 contains 12 residues. Germline values: CDR1 DFQATT, CDR2 SNEGSKA (reference sequence). V was clipped by 7 bases and J by 8 bases, with 17 bases between them. The CDR3 DNA sequence: TGCAGTGTTGGTAGGGTCTATCGCGGCTACACCTTC. Translating gives CSVGRVYRGYTF.

This clonotype has only a few counts. The chain uses TRBV29-1 and TRBJ2-7, with D hard to call. Germline CDR1 reads SQVTM; CDR2 reads ANQGSEA. The CDR3 is made up of 14 amino acids. V lost 6 bases and J 1 base, leaving 16 bases between the germline ends. The CDR3 loop reads CSVKELTRSYEQYF. As DNA, the CDR3 is TGCAGCGTAAAGGAATTGACACGTTCCTACGAGCAGTACTTC.

This clonotype was recorded a few times. The rearrangement joins TRBV12-3 or TRBV12-4 to TRBJ2-5; 7 bases fit TRBD2. The CDR3 is 14 residues long. V lost 6 bases and J lost 3; bases outside the gene matches: 7. The CDR3, as DNA: TGTGCCAGCAGCCTCCCCCGGGGGGAAGAGACCCAGTACTTC. This codes for CASSLPRGEETQYF.

This sequence joins TRBV20-1 and TRBJ1-6; D not resolved. Trimming took 6 bases from V and 4 from J, leaving 13 bases between them. CDR3 size: 14 residues. Germline V gives CDR1 DFQATT, CDR2 SNEGSKA (reference sequence). CDR3 in amino acids: CSAKDGSYNSPLHF. The DNA of the CDR3 is TGCAGTGCAAAAGACGGTTCTTATAATTCACCCCTCCACTTT.

Worth noting for this clonotype: One junction end does not reproduce the germline sequence, and a read error may be involved. V is TRBV7-7 and J is TRBJ2-3, with no clear D. The CDR3 runs 13 residues. The germline CDR1 and CDR2 sequences are SSHAT and FNYEAQ (reference sequence). CDR3 coding DNA: TGTGCTAGCAGCTTCCAGACCACAGATACGCAGTATTTT. It encodes CASSFQTTDTQYF. Full variable domain (missing parts from reference TRBV7-7 and TRBJ2-3): GAGVSQSPRYKVTKRGQDVTLRCDPISSHATLYWYQQALGQGPEFLTYFNYEAQPDKSGLPSDRFSAERPEGSISTLTIQRTEQRDSAMYRCASSFQTTDTQYFGPGTRLTVL.

The chain carries TRBV4-2 and TRBJ2-5; the D call may be TRBD1 or TRBD2 (5 bases each). The CDR3 contains 14 residues. V lost 5 bases and J 7 bases, leaving 17 bases between the germline ends. Per the germline V gene, CDR1 is LGHNA and CDR2 is YNFKEQ. The CDR3 sequence is CASSTRENGGTQYF. CDR3 coding DNA: TGTGCCAGCAGCACCAGGGAGAATGGAGGGACCCAGTACTTC.

The chain joins TRBV7-8 to TRBJ2-5; TRBD1 matches at 8 bases. This CDR3 spans 16 amino acids. Germline CDR1 is SGHVS and CDR2 is FQNEAQ. V shed 3 bases, J shed 2 bases, and the junction held 8 bases outside the gene matches. CDR3 region: CASSFGQGGTQETQYF. Here the CDR3 DNA reads TGTGCCAGCAGCTTCGGACAGGGAGGCACGCAAGAGACCCAGTACTTC.

The rearrangement uses TRBV20-1 and TRBJ2-1; a possible D gene is TRBD2 (6 bases). The ends were cut back, 0 bases at V and 9 bases at J, with 15 bases in the middle. CDR3 length: 14 amino acids. The germline CDR1 and CDR2 sequences are DFQATT and SNEGSKA (reference sequence). The CDR3 loop is CSARDWDAGSEQFF. The DNA of the CDR3 is TGCAGTGCTAGAGATTGGGACGCGGGATCTGAGCAGTTCTTC.

Only a few counts were recorded for this clonotype. The CDR3 sequence: CASSRTSGAYEQYF. The CDR3 bases are TGTGCCAGCAGTCGGACTAGCGGGGCCTACGAGCAGTACTTC. J is TRBJ2-7 and V is TRBV12-3 or TRBV12-4, with 12 bases fitting TRBD2. The CDR3 is 14 amino acids. Germline trimming cut 5 bases from V and 2 bases from J; bases unmatched to any gene: 1.

This clonotype was detected a few times. CDR3 DNA: TGTGCCAGCAGCTTCGTTGTACTACAGGGTTATGCCGGGGAGCTGTTTTTT. This codes for CASSFVVLQGYAGELFF. The V gene is TRBV5-6, the J gene TRBJ2-2; tentative D call: TRBD1 (6 bases). There are 17 residues in the CDR3. The V gene's germline CDR1 is SGHDT and CDR2 YYEEEE. V lost 2 bases and J 6 bases, leaving 20 bases between the germline ends.

The chain carries TRBV12-3 or TRBV12-4 and TRBJ2-5; D ambiguous. CDR3 size: 13 residues. Trimming stripped 5 bases from V and 4 bases from J, with 11 bases between. In DNA form, the CDR3 reads TGTGCCAGCAGTATCCTGGTCCGAGAGACCCAGTACTTC. Translating gives CASSILVRETQYF.

The gene calls are TRBV12-3 or TRBV12-4 and TRBJ1-5; tentatively, D is TRBD1 (6 bases). The CDR3 runs 19 residues. Trimming pared 5 bases from V and 7 bases from J, leaving 30 bases between. CDR3: CASSASAGTWRKLGQPQHF. DNA for the CDR3: TGTGCCAGCAGTGCCTCCGCCGGGACATGGAGGAAATTGGGCCAGCCCCAGCATTTT.

This clonotype was seen more than once but under ten times. This chain joins TRBV10-3 and TRBJ2-1, with a possible D match to TRBD1 (5 bases). Germline V gene lookup returns CDR1 ENHRY and CDR2 SYGVKD. This CDR3 has 14 amino acids. V dropped 1 base and J dropped 6 bases, with 10 bases sitting between them. CDR3 amino acids: CAISEFDSPNEQFF. CDR3 DNA sequence: TGTGCCATCAGTGAGTTCGACAGTCCCAATGAGCAGTTCTTC.

The chain is built from TRBV7-2 and TRBJ2-5; D is unclear. The germline CDR1 and CDR2 sequences are SGHTA and FQGNSA. This CDR3 region has 13 residues. Trimming left V 7 bases short and J 2 bases short, with 11 bases between. The CDR3 region has the DNA TGTGCCAGCACACGCGCCCAGCAAGAGACCCAGTACTTC. Residues: CASTRAQQETQYF.

This rearrangement joins TRBV6-5 to TRBJ2-1, with D unclear. The germline V gene encodes CDR1 MNHEY and CDR2 SVGAGI. The CDR3 runs 15 residues. The V end was cut by 3 bases, the J end by 8 bases, with 17 bases between. In nucleotides, the CDR3 is TGTGCCAGCAGTTATTTTTCGTCTGGATTGGATGAGCAGTTCTTC. Amino acid sequence: CASSYFSSGLDEQFF.

This clonotype was seen more than once but under ten times. The CDR3 DNA reads TGCAGTGCCCCGAAGGGTTCCAACCGCTATGGCTACACCTTC. It translates to CSAPKGSNRYGYTF. The chain joins TRBV20-1 to TRBJ1-2; unclear D gene. This CDR3 contains 14 residues. V lost 6 bases and J lost 4, with 18 bases in between. The germline V gene has CDR1 DFQATT and CDR2 SNEGSKA (reference sequence).

This clonotype occurred a few times. The chain links TRBV7-2 to TRBJ2-3; D is possibly TRBD2 (6 bases). Germline CDR1 and CDR2: SGHTA and FQGNSA. Trimming cost V 2 bases and J 12 bases, with 18 bases left between them. This CDR3 comprises 14 residues. The CDR3 loop is CASSLWGLRDSQYF. The CDR3 DNA follows: TGTGCCAGCAGCTTATGGGGCCTCCGGGACTCCCAGTATTTT.

This clonotype was seen many times. V is TRBV6-5 and J is TRBJ2-5; 11 bases fit TRBD2. The V gene's germline CDR1 is MNHEY and CDR2 SVGAGI. V shed 2 bases and J 1 base; nucleotides not matched to a gene: 6. This CDR3 spans 17 amino acids. CDR3 protein: CASSYTGTSGLQETQYF. The CDR3 nucleotides are TGTGCCAGCAGTTACACGGGGACTAGCGGCCTCCAAGAGACCCAGTACTTC.

The rearrangement links TRBV5-1 to TRBJ2-2, with a possible D match to TRBD2 (6 bases). The CDR3 covers 14 residues. Per germline, CDR1 SGHRS and CDR2 YFSETQ. The V and J ends lost 8 bases and 4 bases respectively, with 15 bases between them. DNA of the CDR3: TGCGCCAGTACACACACGGAGGGCACCGGGGAGCTGTTTTTT. It codes for CASTHTEGTGELFF. Combining the CDR3 with reference TRBV5-1 and TRBJ2-2 gives the whole variable domain KAGVTQTPRYLIKTRGQQVTLSCSPISGHRSVSWYQQTPGQGLQFLFEYFSETQRNKGNFPGRFSGRQFSNSRSEMNVSTLELGDSALYLCASTHTEGTGELFFGEGSRLTVL.